The 14 T cell receptor beta chains reported below all come from one sample, sequenced in a study of cytomegalovirus exposure and HLA in healthy donors. PCR employed 60 Vbeta and 13 Jbeta primers. The assay was immunoSEQ multiplex PCR, and TCRdb's table has in-frame clones only and misses some. Of approximately 150,000 clones detected, roughly 73% appear once; the ten largest clones hold about 4.9%. Sequencing input: PBMCs. These receptors were obtained from a male donor in good health and CMV-seronegative.

The chain uses TRBV5-6 and TRBJ1-2; D is perhaps TRBD1 (6 bases). There are 12 residues in the CDR3. V was shortened by 5 bases and J by 8 bases, with 13 bases between the two germline ends. CDR1 and CDR2 from the germline V gene are SGHDT and YYEEEE. DNA of the CDR3: TGTGCCAGCAGTTGGGGGGGCGCAGGCTACACCTTC. It encodes CASSWGGAGYTF.

The chain carries TRBV18 and TRBJ1-2, with 7 nucleotides matching TRBD1. V dropped 3 bases and J dropped 8; count of bases not matched to a gene: 12. CDR3 length: 15 residues. CDR1 KGHSH and CDR2 LQKENI come from the germline V gene. In nucleotides, the CDR3 is TGTGCCAGCTCACCCCAGAGGAGACAGGGTGAAGGCTACACCTTC. Residues: CASSPQRRQGEGYTF. Together with reference TRBV18 and TRBJ1-2, the CDR3 gives the full variable domain: NAGVMQNPRHLVRRRGQEARLRCSPMKGHSHVYWYRQLPEEGLKFMVYLQKENIIDESGMPKERFSAEFPKEGPSILRIQQVVRGDSAAYFCASSPQRRQGEGYTFGSGTRLTVV.

There are a few counts of this clone. The chain links TRBV5-6 to TRBJ2-3; D not certain. The V end lost 3 bases, the J end lost 0 bases, and 2 bases lay between the germline ends. CDR1 SGHDT and CDR2 YYEEEE come from the germline V gene. The CDR3 covers 12 residues. The CDR3 nucleotides are TGTGCCAGCAGCTCAAGCACAGATACGCAGTATTTT. Its protein product is CASSSSTDTQYF.

The chain has TRBV19 and TRBJ2-2; weak D call: TRBD2 (7 bases). The CDR3 has 13 amino acids. The V and J ends lost 3 bases and 6 bases respectively, with 8 bases between them. CDR1 LNHDA and CDR2 SQIVND come from the germline V gene (reference sequence). CDR3 nucleotide sequence: TGTGCCAGTAGTATGCGGGGGCCCGGGGAGCTGTTTTTT. Its translation: CASSMRGPGELFF.

The chain combines TRBV4-3 with TRBJ1-1; 8 nucleotides agree with TRBD1. Germline lookup yields CDR1 LGHNA and CDR2 YSLEER. V lost 4 bases, J lost 4 bases, and 8 bases stayed unmatched. This CDR3 is 15 amino acids long. As DNA, the CDR3 is TGCGCCAGCAGCCCGGGGGACAGGCAGGTCACTGAAGCTTTCTTT. The encoded protein is CASSPGDRQVTEAFF.

The chain has TRBV5-4 and TRBJ2-5; D gene unclear. TRBJ2-7 matches the DNA end more closely, so the J call is doubtful. CDR3 length equals 12 residues. The germline gives CDR1 SGHNT, CDR2 YYREEE (reference sequence). The CDR3 is CASSFFTYEQYF. Here the CDR3 DNA reads TGTGCCAGCAGCTTTTTCACCTACGAGCAGTACTTC.

The chain recombines TRBV7-2 with TRBJ1-1; no clear D. The V end was cut by 7 bases, the J end by 5 bases, with 8 bases between. This CDR3 is 11 amino acids long. Germline CDR1 is SGHTA and CDR2 is FQGNSA. The CDR3 DNA follows: TGTGCCAGCACCGCACGGACTGAAGCTTTCTTT. Translation: CASTARTEAFF.

The V call is TRBV4-2, the J call TRBJ2-7, with 13 nucleotides matching TRBD2. The CDR3 is 16 residues long. V gave up 2 bases and J gave up 3 bases; unmatched junction bases: 4. Germline CDR1 is LGHNA and CDR2 is YNFKEQ. The CDR3 spells CASSQRTSGGHYEQYF. DNA for the CDR3: TGTGCCAGCAGCCAAAGGACTAGCGGGGGCCACTACGAGCAGTACTTC.

The genes are TRBV21-1 and TRBJ2-7; TRBD1, the D gene given by the table, was not confirmed from the DNA. TRBV21-1 is designated a pseudogene. The CDR3 runs 13 residues. Written as DNA, the CDR3 is TGTGCCAGCAGCACCCGACAGGGTCGGGAGCAGTACTTC. This translates into CASSTRQGREQYF.

The chain uses TRBV9 and TRBJ1-4, with 7 bases lining up with TRBD1. The CDR3 is made up of 15 amino acids. The germline CDR1 and CDR2 sequences are SGDLS and YYNGEE. J lost 7 bases, V lost 4 bases, and 10 bases had no gene match. CDR3 nucleotide sequence: TGTGCCAGCAGCCTGGATAGGGGGCGGGGTGAAAAACTGTTTTTT. Encoded protein: CASSLDRGRGEKLFF.

The J gene is TRBJ1-4, the V gene TRBV10-3; D is perhaps TRBD1 (5 bases). The germline gives CDR1 ENHRY, CDR2 SYGVKD. V lost 3 bases and J 4 bases, leaving 12 bases between the germline ends. The CDR3 spans 15 residues. Written as DNA, the CDR3 is TGTGCCATCAGTGACCCCGACGGGGGTAATGAAAAACTGTTTTTT. Its translation is CAISDPDGGNEKLFF.

V and J are TRBV7-9 and TRBJ1-2, with 9 bases lining up with TRBD1. Germline lookup yields CDR1 SEHNR and CDR2 FQNEAQ (reference sequence). The V segment lost 5 bases and the J segment 6 bases; nucleotides outside the gene matches: 4. The CDR3 has 13 amino acids. Here the CDR3 DNA reads TGTGCCAGCAGCCAAGGGACAGGGAATGGCTACACCTTC. Its protein product is CASSQGTGNGYTF.

The genes are TRBV4-3 and TRBJ2-7; no definite D call. Germline values: CDR1 LGHNA, CDR2 YSLEER. Trimming removed 0 bases from V and 2 bases from J, with 8 bases in between. The CDR3 consists of 14 residues. The CDR3 region has the DNA TGCGCCAGCAGCCAAGATTCCCGGGCCTACGAGCAGTACTTC. Amino acids: CASSQDSRAYEQYF.

The rearrangement uses TRBV7-9 and TRBJ2-7; 10 nucleotides match TRBD2. This CDR3 is 15 amino acids long. Germline trimming cut 5 bases from V and 2 bases from J; bases unmatched to any gene: 6. The V gene's germline CDR1 is SEHNR and CDR2 FQNEAQ (reference sequence). CDR3 in amino acids: CASSLSGGAPYEQYF. CDR3 nucleotides: TGTGCCAGCAGCCTAAGCGGGGGGGCCCCCTACGAGCAGTACTTC.